This TCR beta chain was sequenced during a study of OX40 agonist ivuxolimab in advanced cancers. For the study at large: Patients got intravenous ivuxolimab at 0.01 to 10 mg/kg every 2 weeks. The dose-escalation group included hepatocellular carcinoma, melanoma, renal cell carcinoma and head and neck cancer. About 42% of patients had received prior checkpoint inhibitor therapy. Findings and caveats of the study: In CD8+ T cells, expanded clones were on average more numerous than in CD4+.

Clones were read by immunoSEQ multiplex PCR, and TCRdb kept only the in-frame ones, dropping some. The data contain some 54,000 clones, approximately 86% of them singletons. This clone has just one count. What it recognizes is unknown. Germline V gives CDR1 MGHDK, CDR2 SYGVNS. Trimming at V came to 1 base and at J to 6 bases, leaving 8 bases not matched to a gene. The length of the CDR3 is 16 residues. This TCR derives from an adult with an advanced solid tumor such as melanoma, head and neck, liver or kidney cancer. The chain combines TRBV25-1 with TRBJ2-3, with 9 bases identical to TRBD2. The material was CD4+ or CD8+ T cells sorted from blood, obtained in a trial of the OX40 agonist ivuxolimab. CDR3 protein: CASSEWEAGGMDTQYF. DNA for the CDR3: TGTGCCAGCAGTGAATGGGAAGCGGGGGGAATGGATACGCAGTATTTT.